This entry features one T cell receptor beta chain sequence. The sample is drawn from a study of blood T cell repertoires in COVID-19. Study at large: Nucleic acid was either cDNA or gDNA, and it came from T cells, B-cell-depleted T cells, or PBMCs.

The CDR3 loop spans 13 amino acids. Trimming took 4 bases from V and 6 from J; bases not matched to a gene: 2. CDR1 and CDR2 (germline): SNHLY, FYNNEI. Profiled with immunoSEQ multiplex PCR; TCRdb holds only in-frame clones, not every one. The sample has a few hundred thousand clones, about 80% seen once. The chain couples TRBV2 to TRBJ2-7, with 11 nucleotides matching TRBD1. The receptor was derived from a person between 70 and 80 years old with COVID-19, enrolled during active disease. The sample taken for sequencing was peripheral blood. The CDR3 nucleotides are TGTGCCAGCAGTGGGACAGGGGGCTTCGAGCAGTACTTC. Protein sequence: CASSGTGGFEQYF.